The 26 T cell receptor beta chains presented below share a single source sample, sequenced in a study of T-cell memory formation after mild COVID-19. A single record per CDR3 protein comes from TCRdb applying MiXCR to the 5' RACE reads. Of 350,000 to 500,000 distinct CDR3 sequences detected, 20% to 25% appear once; the ten largest clones hold about an eighth. What was sequenced was PBMCs or a T cell subset sorted from them (not recorded which). Receptors originate from an adult woman who had mild COVID-19 (a few samples of this study predate the infection). Cell type and time point are not known.

The gene calls are TRBV7-8 and TRBJ1-1; TRBD1 matches at 7 bases. Trimming at V came to 3 bases and at J to 6 bases, leaving 4 bases not matched to a gene. The CDR3 spans 13 residues. Germline V lookup: CDR1 SGHVS, CDR2 FQNEAQ. CDR3 sequence: CASSLSGGSEAFF. In DNA form, the CDR3 reads TGTGCCAGCAGCTTGTCAGGGGGTTCTGAAGCTTTCTTT.

This clonotype turned up a few times. The chain links TRBV12-3 or TRBV12-4 to TRBJ1-2, with D tentatively TRBD1 (5 bases). This CDR3 is built from 12 residues. Trimming left V 8 bases short and J 4 bases short, with 11 bases between. The CDR3 nucleotides read TGTGCCAGCGGCAGGGCAGTCTATGGCTACACCTTC. It encodes CASGRAVYGYTF.

V is TRBV4-2 and J is TRBJ2-7, with D perhaps matching TRBD1 (6 bases). Trimming shortened V by 0 bases and J by 2 bases, and 11 bases separated the two germline ends. The CDR3 consists of 15 residues. CDR1 LGHNA and CDR2 YNFKEQ come from the germline V gene. CDR3 in amino acids: CASSQDFPGAYEQYF. The CDR3 nucleotides read TGTGCCAGCAGCCAAGATTTCCCAGGGGCCTACGAGCAGTACTTC.

The chain links TRBV12-3 or TRBV12-4 to TRBJ2-1, with TRBD2 as a possible D gene (7 bases). The CDR3 is 14 residues long. The V gene lost 6 bases and the J gene lost 5 bases, with 14 bases spanning the gap. The chain's CDR3 is CASRPGGGHNEQFF. The CDR3 coding sequence is TGTGCCAGCAGGCCGGGCGGGGGCCACAATGAGCAGTTCTTC.

The rearrangement joins TRBV6-5 to TRBJ1-3, with D possibly TRBD1 on 6 matching bases. The CDR3 loop spans 16 amino acids. Germline V gene sequence: CDR1 MNHEY, CDR2 SVGAGI. The germline V and J ends were trimmed by 5 bases and 1 base, with 15 bases remaining between them. CDR3 in DNA: TGTGCCAGCAGTCCTCCCACAGGGACTTCTGGAAACACCATATATTTT. It codes for CASSPPTGTSGNTIYF.

The V and J genes are TRBV10-3 and TRBJ1-3; D unclear. The germline V and J ends were trimmed by 4 bases and 0 bases, with 10 bases remaining between them. Germline CDR1 reads ENHRY; CDR2 reads SYGVKD. The CDR3 is made up of 15 amino acids. CDR3 nucleotide sequence: TGTGCCATCAGTGCGGCCGGAAGCTCTGGAAACACCATATATTTT. Amino acids: CAISAAGSSGNTIYF.

There are many counts of this clonotype. The chain combines TRBV7-2 with TRBJ2-7, with D hard to call. The CDR3 loop spans 13 amino acids. Trimming took off 5 bases at V and 0 bases at J, with 8 bases between the two ends. The germline CDR1 and CDR2 sequences are SGHTA and FQGNSA. CDR3 coding DNA: TGTGCCAGCAGCAGTCCGGGCTCCTACGAGCAGTACTTC. Amino acid sequence: CASSSPGSYEQYF.

The chain links TRBV7-2 to TRBJ2-5; D remains ambiguous. The CDR3 runs to 13 residues. The V end lost 5 bases, the J end lost 2 bases, and 9 bases lay between the germline ends. Per germline, CDR1 SGHTA and CDR2 FQGNSA. Here the CDR3 DNA reads TGTGCCAGCAGCCGAAGCACTCAAGAGACCCAGTACTTC. Translating it yields CASSRSTQETQYF.

The chain combines TRBV9 with TRBJ2-1; 7 bases fit TRBD2. Looked up from germline, CDR1 is SGDLS and CDR2 is YYNGEE. The CDR3 has 16 residues. Trimming took 1 base from V and 3 from J; bases not matched to a gene: 7. The CDR3 sequence: CASSVPAGVSYNEQFF. The CDR3 DNA is TGTGCCAGCAGCGTACCTGCGGGAGTCAGCTACAATGAGCAGTTCTTC.

This clonotype was observed a handful of times. V is TRBV6-5 and J is TRBJ2-1; D possibly corresponds to TRBD1 (6 bases). The germline V gene encodes CDR1 MNHEY and CDR2 SVGAGI. The V and J ends lost 5 bases and 15 bases respectively, with 20 bases between them. The CDR3 runs to 13 residues. The CDR3 nucleotides read TGTGCCAGCAGTACGAACCAGGGGATGAGTCGGTTCTTC. Amino acids: CASSTNQGMSRFF.

This clonotype was recorded a few times. V usage is TRBV7-2 and J usage is TRBJ2-7; D gene ambiguous. V was pared by 5 bases and J by 3 bases, with 14 bases between. The CDR3 has 14 residues. CDR1 is SGHTA, CDR2 FQGNSA, per germline. CDR3 DNA: TGTGCCAGCAGCCCAGGTGCCGCGGTCTACGAGCAGTACTTC. Translating gives CASSPGAAVYEQYF.

This clonotype has only a few counts. The DNA for the CDR3 is TGTGCCAGCAGTGCTCAGGGGCTGGGGGACAAAAACATTCAGTACTTC. Translated: CASSAQGLGDKNIQYF. The genes are TRBV12-3 or TRBV12-4 and TRBJ2-4; D might be TRBD1 (6 bases). The CDR3 spans 16 residues. V was shortened by 5 bases and J by 3 bases, with 17 bases between the two germline ends.

V gene TRBV2 combines with J gene TRBJ2-5; no reliable D call. The V end was cut by 2 bases, the J end by 1 base, with 8 bases between. The CDR3 spans 14 residues. Germline V gives CDR1 SNHLY, CDR2 FYNNEI. The CDR3 DNA reads TGTGCCAGCAGTGAATGGGCAGCCCAAGAGACCCAGTACTTC. This sequence encodes CASSEWAAQETQYF.

The table lists this clonotype with a few counts. The chain is built from TRBV25-1 and TRBJ2-7; D tentatively reads TRBD1 or TRBD2 (7 bases each). CDR1 and CDR2 (germline): MGHDK, SYGVNS. Trimming removed 3 bases at V and 0 bases at J, with 12 bases between. The CDR3 totals 15 residues. CDR3 sequence reads: CASSDDREGSYEQYF. The CDR3, as DNA: TGTGCCAGCAGTGACGACAGGGAGGGCTCCTACGAGCAGTACTTC.

The V and J genes are TRBV12-3 or TRBV12-4 and TRBJ2-6; 8 nucleotides match TRBD2. This CDR3 spans 19 amino acids. J was trimmed by 0 bases and V by 7 bases; bases with no gene match: 14. The CDR3 is CASTIASLAGPSGANVLTF. CDR3 in DNA: TGTGCCAGCACCATAGCTAGTCTAGCGGGTCCCTCTGGGGCCAACGTCCTGACTTTC.

This clonotype has only a few counts. The rearrangement joins TRBV7-8 to TRBJ2-2; D is undetermined. The CDR3 is 14 amino acids. From germline, CDR1 is SGHVS and CDR2 FQNEAQ. V lost 1 base and J 3 bases, leaving 6 bases between the germline ends. CDR3 sequence (DNA): TGTGCCAGCAGCTTAGAGAGTTACACCGGGGAGCTGTTTTTT. It is translated as CASSLESYTGELFF.

This clonotype was observed a few times. The chain links TRBV5-4 to TRBJ2-1; 7 bases agree with TRBD2. The junction had 4 bases not matched to a gene; V was cut back by 8 bases and J by 2 bases. Germline CDR1 is SGHNT and CDR2 is YYREEE (reference sequence). CDR3 size: 13 residues. CDR3 coding DNA: TGTGCCAGTAGGCGGGAGACCTACAATGAGCAGTTCTTC. Amino acid sequence: CASRRETYNEQFF.

This clonotype has a handful of counts. J is TRBJ2-7 and V is TRBV20-1, with D unclear. The germline V gene has CDR1 DFQATT and CDR2 SNEGSKA (reference sequence). The CDR3 runs 12 residues. V dropped 3 bases and J dropped 7 bases, with 13 bases sitting between them. The CDR3 is CSASHSQSEQYF. DNA for the CDR3: TGCAGTGCTAGCCACAGCCAGTCAGAGCAGTACTTC.

This clonotype was counted between two and nine times. This chain connects TRBV7-6 to TRBJ2-7, with 10 positions matching TRBD2. Germline V gives CDR1 SGHVS, CDR2 FNYEAQ. Trimming cost V 5 bases and J 2 bases; bases outside gene matches: 12. CDR3 length: 17 residues. The DNA for the CDR3 is TGTGCCAGCAGCCCGATCCCGGCTAGCGGGGGTCCCTACGAGCAGTACTTC. It encodes CASSPIPASGGPYEQYF.

This clonotype was seen only a few times. The rearrangement uses TRBV24-1 and TRBJ2-3, with a possible D match to TRBD2 (6 bases). V dropped 5 bases and J dropped 8 bases, with 7 bases sitting between them. Germline values: CDR1 KGHDR, CDR2 SFDVKD. This CDR3 has 11 amino acids. The CDR3 DNA reads as TGTGCCACCAGTGCCGGGAGTACGCAGTATTTT. Translating it yields CATSAGSTQYF.

This clonotype was seen just once. The rearrangement joins TRBV11-2 to TRBJ2-7; unclear D gene. V was cut by 1 base and J by 0 bases, with 10 bases left in between. Germline V gene sequence: CDR1 SGHAT, CDR2 FQNNGV. This CDR3 comprises 15 residues. The CDR3 nucleotides are TGTGCCAGCAGCTTAGCGGCGAGTAGCTCCTACGAGCAGTACTTC. It translates to CASSLAASSSYEQYF.

In this sample, this clonotype turned up a few times. V gene TRBV12-5 combines with J gene TRBJ1-4; 9 nucleotides match TRBD1. V lost 0 bases and J lost 6; bases outside the gene matches: 8. Germline V gene data show CDR1 as LGHNT and CDR2 as FRNRAP. The CDR3 runs 17 residues. Here the CDR3 DNA reads TGTGCTAGTGGTTTGGTATGGTCTAGGACAGGGGATGAAAAACTGTTTTTT. It codes for CASGLVWSRTGDEKLFF.

This clonotype was observed many times. The V and J genes are TRBV7-8 and TRBJ2-4; D is possibly TRBD1 (5 bases). Trimming took 5 bases from V and 6 from J, leaving 11 bases between them. Germline V gives CDR1 SGHVS, CDR2 FQNEAQ. CDR3 size: 13 residues. CDR3 amino acids: CASSPGQGNIQYF. CDR3 in DNA: TGTGCCAGCAGCCCCGGGCAGGGAAACATTCAGTACTTC.

The V call is TRBV19, the J call TRBJ1-1, with TRBD1 matching over 7 bases. Germline values: CDR1 LNHDA, CDR2 SQIVND (reference sequence). V lost 9 bases, J lost 11 bases, and 27 bases stayed unmatched. This CDR3 has 17 amino acids. The CDR3 sequence is CASSGTENTGVMSSAFF. CDR3 nucleotide sequence: TGTGCCAGCTCTGGGACCGAGAATACAGGGGTTATGTCGTCGGCTTTCTTT.

The chain uses TRBV18 and TRBJ1-1, with a possible D match to TRBD1 (6 bases). This CDR3 has 14 residues. Germline lookup yields CDR1 KGHSH and CDR2 LQKENI. The V and J ends lost 5 bases and 11 bases respectively, with 21 bases between them. The CDR3, as DNA: TGTGCCAGCTCATCCTCCGGGACAACTCAAAGGGCTTTCTTT. Translation gives CASSSSGTTQRAFF. Supplemented by reference TRBV18 and TRBJ1-1, the full variable domain reads NAGVMQNPRHLVRRRGQEARLRCSPMKGHSHVYWYRQLPEEGLKFMVYLQKENIIDESGMPKERFSAEFPKEGPSILRIQQVVRGDSAAYFCASSSSGTTQRAFFGQGTRLTVV.

The chain couples TRBV7-3 to TRBJ1-1; TRBD1 is a possible D gene (5 bases). V was shortened by 2 bases and J by 1 base, with 14 bases between the two germline ends. Looked up from germline, CDR1 is SGHTA and CDR2 is FQGTGA. This CDR3 has 16 amino acids. This CDR3 is CASSLGPGLSNTEAFF. For the CDR3, the DNA is TGTGCCAGCAGCTTAGGGCCGGGACTATCGAACACTGAAGCTTTCTTT.